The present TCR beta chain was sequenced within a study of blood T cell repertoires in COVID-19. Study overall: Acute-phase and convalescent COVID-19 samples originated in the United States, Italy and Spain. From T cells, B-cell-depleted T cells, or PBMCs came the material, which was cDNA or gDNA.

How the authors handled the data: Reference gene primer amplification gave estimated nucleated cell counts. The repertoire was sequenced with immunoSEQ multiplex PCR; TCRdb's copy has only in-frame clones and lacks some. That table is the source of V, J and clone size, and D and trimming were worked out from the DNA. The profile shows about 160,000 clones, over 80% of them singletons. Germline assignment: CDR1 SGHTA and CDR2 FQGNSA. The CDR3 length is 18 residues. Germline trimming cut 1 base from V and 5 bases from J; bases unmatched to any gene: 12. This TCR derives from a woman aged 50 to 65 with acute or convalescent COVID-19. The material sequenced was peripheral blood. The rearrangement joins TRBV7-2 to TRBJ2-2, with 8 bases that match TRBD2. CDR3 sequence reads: CASSLDASGPPITGELFF. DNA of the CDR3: TGTGCCAGCAGCTTAGACGCTAGCGGGCCCCCGATAACCGGGGAGCTGTTTTTT. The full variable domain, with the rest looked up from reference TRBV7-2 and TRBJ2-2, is GAGVSQSPSNKVTEKGKDVELRCDPISGHTALYWYRQSLGQGLEFLIYFQGNSAPDKSGLPSDRFSAERTGGSVSTLTIQRTQQEDSAVYLCASSLDASGPPITGELFFGEGSRLTVL.